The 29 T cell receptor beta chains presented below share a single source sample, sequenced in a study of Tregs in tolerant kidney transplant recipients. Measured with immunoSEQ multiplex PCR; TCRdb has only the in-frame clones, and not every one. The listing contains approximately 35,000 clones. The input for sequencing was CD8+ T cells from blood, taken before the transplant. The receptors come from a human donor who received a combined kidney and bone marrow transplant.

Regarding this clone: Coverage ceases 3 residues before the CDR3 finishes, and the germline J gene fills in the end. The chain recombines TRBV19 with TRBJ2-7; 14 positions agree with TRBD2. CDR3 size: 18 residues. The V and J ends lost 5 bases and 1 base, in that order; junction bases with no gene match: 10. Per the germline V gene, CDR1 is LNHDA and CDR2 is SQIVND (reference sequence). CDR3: CASSAILGTSGRSYEQYF. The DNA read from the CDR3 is TGTGCCAGTAGTGCCATTCTAGGGACTAGCGGGAGATCCTACGAG.

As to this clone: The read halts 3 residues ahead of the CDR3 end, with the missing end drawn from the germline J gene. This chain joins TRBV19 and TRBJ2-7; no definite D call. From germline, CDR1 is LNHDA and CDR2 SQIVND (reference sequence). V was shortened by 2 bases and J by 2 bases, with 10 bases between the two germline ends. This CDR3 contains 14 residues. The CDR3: CASSINPAAYEQYF. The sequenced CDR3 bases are TGTGCCAGTAGTATAAATCCCGCAGCCTACGAG.

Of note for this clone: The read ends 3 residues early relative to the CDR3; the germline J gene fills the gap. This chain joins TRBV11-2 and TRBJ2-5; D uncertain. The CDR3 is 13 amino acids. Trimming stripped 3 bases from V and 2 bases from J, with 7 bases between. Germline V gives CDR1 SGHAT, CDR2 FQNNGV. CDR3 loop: CASSFSAQETQYF. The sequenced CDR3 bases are TGTGCCAGCAGCTTTAGTGCGCAAGAGACC. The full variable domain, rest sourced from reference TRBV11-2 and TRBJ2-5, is EAGVAQSPRYKIIEKRQSVAFWCNPISGHATLYWYQQILGQGPKLLIQFQNNGVVDDSQLPKDRFSAERLKGVDSTLKIQPAKLEDSAVYLCASSFSAQETQYFGPGTRLLVL.

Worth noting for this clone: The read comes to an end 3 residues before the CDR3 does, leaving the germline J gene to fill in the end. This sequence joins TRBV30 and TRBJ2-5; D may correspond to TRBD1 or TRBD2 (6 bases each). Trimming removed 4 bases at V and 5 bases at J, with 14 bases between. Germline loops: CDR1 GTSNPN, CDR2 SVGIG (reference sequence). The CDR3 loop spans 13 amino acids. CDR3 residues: CAWTARRGETQYF. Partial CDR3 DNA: TGTGCCTGGACAGCGCGGAGGGGGGAGACC.

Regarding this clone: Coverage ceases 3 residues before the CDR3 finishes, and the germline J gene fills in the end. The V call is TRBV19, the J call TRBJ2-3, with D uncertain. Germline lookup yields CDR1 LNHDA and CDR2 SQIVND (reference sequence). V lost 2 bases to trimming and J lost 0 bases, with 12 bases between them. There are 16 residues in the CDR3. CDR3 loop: CASSIHPVKSTDTQYF. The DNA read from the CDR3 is TGTGCCAGTAGTATACATCCGGTTAAGAGCACAGATACG.

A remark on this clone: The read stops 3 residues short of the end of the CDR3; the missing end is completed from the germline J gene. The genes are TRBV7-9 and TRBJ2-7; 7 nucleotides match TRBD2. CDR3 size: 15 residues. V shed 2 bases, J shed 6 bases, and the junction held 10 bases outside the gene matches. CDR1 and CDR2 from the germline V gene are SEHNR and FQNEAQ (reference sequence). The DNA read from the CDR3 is TGTGCCAGCAGCTTACCCGACGCGGGGGTTGGCGAG. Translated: CASSLPDAGVGE. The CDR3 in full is CASSLPDAGVGEQYF.

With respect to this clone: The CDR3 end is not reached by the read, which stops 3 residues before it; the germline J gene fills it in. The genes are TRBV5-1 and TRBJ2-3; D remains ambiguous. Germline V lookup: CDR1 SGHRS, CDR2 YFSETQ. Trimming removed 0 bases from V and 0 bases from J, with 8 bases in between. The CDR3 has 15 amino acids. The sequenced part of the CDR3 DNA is TGCGCCAGCAGCTTGGTTCCCCTTAGCACAGATACG. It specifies CASSLVPLSTDT. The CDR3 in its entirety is CASSLVPLSTDTQYF.

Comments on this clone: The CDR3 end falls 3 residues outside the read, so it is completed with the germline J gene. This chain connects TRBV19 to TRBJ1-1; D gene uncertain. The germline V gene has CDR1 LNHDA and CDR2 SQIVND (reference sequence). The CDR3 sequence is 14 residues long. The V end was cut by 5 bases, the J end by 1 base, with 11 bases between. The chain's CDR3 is CASSVSGWNTEAFF. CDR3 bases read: TGTGCCAGTAGTGTGAGCGGTTGGAACACTGAA.

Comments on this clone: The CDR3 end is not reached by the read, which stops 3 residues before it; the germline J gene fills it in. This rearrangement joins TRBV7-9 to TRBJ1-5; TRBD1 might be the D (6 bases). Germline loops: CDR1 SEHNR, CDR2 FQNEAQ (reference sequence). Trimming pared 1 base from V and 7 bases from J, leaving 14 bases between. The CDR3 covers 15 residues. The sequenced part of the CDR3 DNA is TGTGCCAGCAGCTTAGATTTGGAAACAGGGCAGCCC. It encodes CASSLDLETGQP. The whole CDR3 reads CASSLDLETGQPQHF.

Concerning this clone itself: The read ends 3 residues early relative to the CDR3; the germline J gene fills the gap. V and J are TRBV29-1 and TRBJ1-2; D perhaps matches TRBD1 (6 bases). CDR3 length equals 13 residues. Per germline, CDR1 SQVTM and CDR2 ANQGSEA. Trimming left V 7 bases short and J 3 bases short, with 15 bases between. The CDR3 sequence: CSAVGEGDYGYTF. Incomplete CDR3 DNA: TGCAGCGCCGTCGGAGAGGGGGACTATGGC.

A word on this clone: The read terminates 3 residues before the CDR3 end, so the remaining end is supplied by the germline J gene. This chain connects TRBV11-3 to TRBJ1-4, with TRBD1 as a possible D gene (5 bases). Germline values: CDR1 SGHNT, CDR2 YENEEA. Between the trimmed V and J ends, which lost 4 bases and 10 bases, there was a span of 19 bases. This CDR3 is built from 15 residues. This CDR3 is CASSSPWGRKGKLFF. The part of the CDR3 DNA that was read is TGTGCCAGCAGCTCCCCTTGGGGCCGGAAAGGAAAA.

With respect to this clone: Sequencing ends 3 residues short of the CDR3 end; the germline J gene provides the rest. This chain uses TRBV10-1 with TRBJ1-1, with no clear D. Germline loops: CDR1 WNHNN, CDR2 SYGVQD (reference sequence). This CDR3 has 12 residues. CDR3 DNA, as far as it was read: TGCGCCAGCGGAGACTTCCCCGGCGGG. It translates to CASGDFPGG. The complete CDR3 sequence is CASGDFPGGAFF.

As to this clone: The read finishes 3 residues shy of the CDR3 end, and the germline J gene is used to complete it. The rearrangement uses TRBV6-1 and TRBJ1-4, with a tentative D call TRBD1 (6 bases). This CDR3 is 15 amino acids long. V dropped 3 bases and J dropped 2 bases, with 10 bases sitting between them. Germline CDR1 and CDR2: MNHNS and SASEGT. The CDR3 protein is CASSETTGTNEKLFF. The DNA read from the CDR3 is TGTGCCAGCAGTGAGACAACAGGGACTAATGAAAAA.

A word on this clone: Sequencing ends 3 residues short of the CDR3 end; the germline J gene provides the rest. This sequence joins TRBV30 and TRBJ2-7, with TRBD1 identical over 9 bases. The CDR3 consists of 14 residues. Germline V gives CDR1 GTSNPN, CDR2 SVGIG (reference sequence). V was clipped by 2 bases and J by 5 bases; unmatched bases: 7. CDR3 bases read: TGTGCCTGGAGTACGGGACAGGGTAATAACGAG. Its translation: CAWSTGQGNNE. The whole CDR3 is CAWSTGQGNNEQYF.

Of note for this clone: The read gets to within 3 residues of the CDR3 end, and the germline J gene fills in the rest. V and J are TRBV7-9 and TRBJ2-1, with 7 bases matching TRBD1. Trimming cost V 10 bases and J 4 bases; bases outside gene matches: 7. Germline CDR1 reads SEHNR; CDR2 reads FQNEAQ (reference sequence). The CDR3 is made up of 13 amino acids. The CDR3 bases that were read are TGTGCCACGACGGGACAGAAGTACAATGAG. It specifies CATTGQKYNE. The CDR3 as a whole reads CATTGQKYNEQFF. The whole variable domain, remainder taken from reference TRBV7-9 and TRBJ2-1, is DTGVSQNPRHKITKRGQNVTFRCDPISEHNRLYWYRQTLGQGPEFLTYFQNEAQLEKSRLLSDRFSAERPKGSFSTLEIQRTEQGDSAMYLCATTGQKYNEQFFGPGTRLTVL.

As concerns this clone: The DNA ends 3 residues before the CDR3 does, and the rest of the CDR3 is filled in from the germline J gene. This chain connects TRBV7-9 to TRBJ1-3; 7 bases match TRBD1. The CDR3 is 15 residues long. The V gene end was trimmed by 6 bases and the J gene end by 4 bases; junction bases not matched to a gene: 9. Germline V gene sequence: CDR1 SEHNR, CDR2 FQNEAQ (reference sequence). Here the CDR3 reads CASRTGQLDGNTIYF. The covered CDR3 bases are TGTGCCAGCAGGACGGGACAGTTGGACGGAAACACC. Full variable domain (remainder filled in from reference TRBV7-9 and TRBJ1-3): DTGVSQNPRHKITKRGQNVTFRCDPISEHNRLYWYRQTLGQGPEFLTYFQNEAQLEKSRLLSDRFSAERPKGSFSTLEIQRTEQGDSAMYLCASRTGQLDGNTIYFGEGSWLTVV.

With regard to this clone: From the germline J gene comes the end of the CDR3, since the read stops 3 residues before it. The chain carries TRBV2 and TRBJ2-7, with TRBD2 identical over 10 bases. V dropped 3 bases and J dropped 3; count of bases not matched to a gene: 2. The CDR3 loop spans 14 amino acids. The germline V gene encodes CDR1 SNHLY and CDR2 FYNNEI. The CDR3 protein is CASSDVAGGYEQYF. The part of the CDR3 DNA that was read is TGTGCCAGCAGTGATGTAGCGGGGGGCTACGAG.

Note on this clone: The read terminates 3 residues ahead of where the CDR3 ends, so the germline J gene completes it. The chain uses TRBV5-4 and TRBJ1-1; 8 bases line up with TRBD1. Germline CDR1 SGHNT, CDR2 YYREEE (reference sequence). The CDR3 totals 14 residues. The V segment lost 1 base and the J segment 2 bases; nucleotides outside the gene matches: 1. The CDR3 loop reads CASSLTGGNTEAFF. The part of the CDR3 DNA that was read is TGTGCCAGCAGCTTGACAGGGGGAAACACTGAA.

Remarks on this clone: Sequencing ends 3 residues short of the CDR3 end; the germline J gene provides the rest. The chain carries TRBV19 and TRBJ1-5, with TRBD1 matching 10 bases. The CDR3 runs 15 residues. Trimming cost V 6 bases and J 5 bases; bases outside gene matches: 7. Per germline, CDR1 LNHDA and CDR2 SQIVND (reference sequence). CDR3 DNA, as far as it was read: TGTGCCAGTAGCCCTACCGGGACAGGGGATCAGCCC. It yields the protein CASSPTGTGDQP. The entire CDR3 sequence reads CASSPTGTGDQPQHF.

CDR3 residues: CAWWQPELAGEDEQFF. The covered CDR3 bases are TGTGCCTGGTGGCAGCCCGAACTAGCGGGAGAGGATGAG. The chain joins TRBV30 to TRBJ2-1; TRBD2 agrees at 11 bases. The CDR3 is cut off 3 residues early in the read; its end comes from the germline J gene. V lost 5 bases to trimming and J lost 8 bases; unmatched junction nucleotides: 14. The CDR3 sequence is 16 residues long. Germline V gives CDR1 GTSNPN, CDR2 SVGIG (reference sequence).

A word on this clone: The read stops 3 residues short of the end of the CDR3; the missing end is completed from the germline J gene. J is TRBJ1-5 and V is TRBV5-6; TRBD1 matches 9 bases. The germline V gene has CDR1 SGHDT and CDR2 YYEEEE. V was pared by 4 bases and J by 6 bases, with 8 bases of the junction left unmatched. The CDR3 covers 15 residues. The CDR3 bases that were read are TGTGCCAGCAGCATAGGGACAGGGTTTGGTCAGCCC. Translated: CASSIGTGFGQP. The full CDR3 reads CASSIGTGFGQPQHF.

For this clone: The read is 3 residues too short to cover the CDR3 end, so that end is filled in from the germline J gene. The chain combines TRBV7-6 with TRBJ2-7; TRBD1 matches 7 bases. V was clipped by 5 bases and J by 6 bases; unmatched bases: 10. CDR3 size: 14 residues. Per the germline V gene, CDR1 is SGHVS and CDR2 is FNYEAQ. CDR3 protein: CASSPLGQLGEQYF. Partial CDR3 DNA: TGTGCCAGCAGCCCTTTGGGACAGTTAGGCGAG.

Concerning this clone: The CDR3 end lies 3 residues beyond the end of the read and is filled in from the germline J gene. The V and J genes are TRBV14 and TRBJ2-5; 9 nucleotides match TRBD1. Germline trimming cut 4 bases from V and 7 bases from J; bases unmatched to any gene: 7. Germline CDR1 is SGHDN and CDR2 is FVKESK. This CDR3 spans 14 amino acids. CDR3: CASSLGTGKWTQYF. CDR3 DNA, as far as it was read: TGTGCCAGCAGCCTAGGGACAGGGAAGTGGACC.

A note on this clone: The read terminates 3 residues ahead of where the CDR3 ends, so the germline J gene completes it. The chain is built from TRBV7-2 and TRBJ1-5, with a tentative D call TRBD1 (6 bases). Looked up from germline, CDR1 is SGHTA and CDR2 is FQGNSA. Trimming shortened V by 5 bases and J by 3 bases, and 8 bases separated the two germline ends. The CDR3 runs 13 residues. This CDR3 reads CASSRQDNQPQHF. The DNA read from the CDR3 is TGTGCCAGCAGCCGACAGGACAATCAGCCC.

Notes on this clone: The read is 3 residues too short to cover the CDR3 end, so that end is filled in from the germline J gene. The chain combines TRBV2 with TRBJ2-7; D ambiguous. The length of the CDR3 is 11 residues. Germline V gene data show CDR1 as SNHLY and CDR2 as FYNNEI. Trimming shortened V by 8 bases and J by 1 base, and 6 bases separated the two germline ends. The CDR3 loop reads CASLSSYEQYF. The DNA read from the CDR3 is TGTGCCAGCCTCTCTTCCTACGAG. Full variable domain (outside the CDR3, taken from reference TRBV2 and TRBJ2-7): EPEVTQTPSHQVTQMGQEVILRCVPISNHLYFYWYRQILGQKVEFLVSFYNNEISEKSEIFDDQFSVERPDGSNFTLKIRSTKLEDSAMYFCASLSSYEQYFGPGTRLTVT.

The CDR3 DNA, read in part, is TGTGCCAGCAGCCCCCATGCGGCTAACACTGAA. The encoded protein is CASSPHAANTE. The complete CDR3 protein is CASSPHAANTEAFF. J is TRBJ1-1 and V is TRBV11-2; D remains unclear. The read falls 3 residues short of the CDR3 end, and the missing part is taken from the germline J gene. The CDR3 sequence is 14 residues long. V lost 5 bases and J 2 bases, leaving 12 bases between the germline ends. The germline gives CDR1 SGHAT, CDR2 FQNNGV.

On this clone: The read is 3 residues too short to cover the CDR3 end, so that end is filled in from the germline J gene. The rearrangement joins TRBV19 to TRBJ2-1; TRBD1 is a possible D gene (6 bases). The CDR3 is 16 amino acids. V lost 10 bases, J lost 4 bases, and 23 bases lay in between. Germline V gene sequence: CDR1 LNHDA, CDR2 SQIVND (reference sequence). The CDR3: CATRGGLPPGYNEQFF. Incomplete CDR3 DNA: TGTGCCACCCGAGGGGGTCTTCCCCCTGGATACAATGAG.

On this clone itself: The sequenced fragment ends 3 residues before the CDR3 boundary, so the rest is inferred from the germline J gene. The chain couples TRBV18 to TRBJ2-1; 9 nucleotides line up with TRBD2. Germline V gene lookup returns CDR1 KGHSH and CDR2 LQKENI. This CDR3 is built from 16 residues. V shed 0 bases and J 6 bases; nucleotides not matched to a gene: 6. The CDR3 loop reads CASSPPRVAGVNEQFF. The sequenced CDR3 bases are TGTGCCAGCTCACCACCTAGGGTAGCGGGAGTCAATGAG. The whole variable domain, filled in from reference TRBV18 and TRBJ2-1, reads NAGVMQNPRHLVRRRGQEARLRCSPMKGHSHVYWYRQLPEEGLKFMVYLQKENIIDESGMPKERFSAEFPKEGPSILRIQQVVRGDSAAYFCASSPPRVAGVNEQFFGPGTRLTVL.

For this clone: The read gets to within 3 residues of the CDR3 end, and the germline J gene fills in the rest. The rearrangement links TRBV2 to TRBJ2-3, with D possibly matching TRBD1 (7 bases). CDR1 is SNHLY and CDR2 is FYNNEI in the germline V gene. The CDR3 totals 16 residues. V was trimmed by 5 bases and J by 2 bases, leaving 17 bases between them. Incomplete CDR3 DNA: TGTGCCAGCAGTTTACCAGGGGGGCCTTACACAGATACG. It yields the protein CASSLPGGPYTDT. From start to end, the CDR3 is CASSLPGGPYTDTQYF.